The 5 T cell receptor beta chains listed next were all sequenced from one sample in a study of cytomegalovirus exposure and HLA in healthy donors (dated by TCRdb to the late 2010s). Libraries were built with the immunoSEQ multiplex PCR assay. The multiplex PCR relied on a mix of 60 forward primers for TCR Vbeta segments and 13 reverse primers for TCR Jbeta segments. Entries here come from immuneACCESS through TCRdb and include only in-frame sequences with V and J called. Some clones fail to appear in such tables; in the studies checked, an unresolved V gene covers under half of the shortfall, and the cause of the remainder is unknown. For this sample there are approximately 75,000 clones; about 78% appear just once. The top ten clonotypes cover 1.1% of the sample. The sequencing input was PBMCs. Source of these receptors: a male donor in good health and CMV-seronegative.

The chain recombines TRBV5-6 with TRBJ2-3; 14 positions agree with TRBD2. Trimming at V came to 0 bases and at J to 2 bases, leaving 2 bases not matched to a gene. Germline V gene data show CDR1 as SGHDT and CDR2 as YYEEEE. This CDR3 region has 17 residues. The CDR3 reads CASSLGLAGGNTDTQYF. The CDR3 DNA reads TGTGCCAGCAGCTTGGGACTAGCGGGGGGGAACACAGATACGCAGTATTTT.

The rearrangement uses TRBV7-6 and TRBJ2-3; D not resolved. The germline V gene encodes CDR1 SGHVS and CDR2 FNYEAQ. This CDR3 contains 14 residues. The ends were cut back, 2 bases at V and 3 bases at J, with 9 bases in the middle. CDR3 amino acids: CASSLSQVTDTQYF. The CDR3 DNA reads TGTGCCAGCAGCTTATCGCAGGTTACAGATACGCAGTATTTT.

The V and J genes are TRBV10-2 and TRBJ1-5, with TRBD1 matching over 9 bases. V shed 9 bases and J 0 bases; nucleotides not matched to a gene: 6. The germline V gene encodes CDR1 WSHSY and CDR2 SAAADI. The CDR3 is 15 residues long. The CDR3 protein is CASQGQGGSNQPQHF. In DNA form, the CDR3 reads TGCGCCAGTCAGGGACAGGGCGGTAGCAATCAGCCCCAGCATTTT.

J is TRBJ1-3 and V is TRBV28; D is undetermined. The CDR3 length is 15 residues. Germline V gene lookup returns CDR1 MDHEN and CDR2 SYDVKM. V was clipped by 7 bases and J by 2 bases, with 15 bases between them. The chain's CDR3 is CASTVRSGAGNTIYF. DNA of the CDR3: TGTGCCAGCACCGTGAGGTCCGGGGCTGGAAACACCATATATTTT.

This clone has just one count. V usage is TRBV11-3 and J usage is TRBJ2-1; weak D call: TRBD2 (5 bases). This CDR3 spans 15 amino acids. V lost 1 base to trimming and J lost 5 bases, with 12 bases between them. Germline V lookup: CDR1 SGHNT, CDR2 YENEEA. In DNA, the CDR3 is TGTGCCAGCAGCTTAGGTCTGGGAGTTAACAATGAGCAGTTCTTC. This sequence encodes CASSLGLGVNNEQFF.